This TCR beta chain was observed in a study of technical replicates of blood from a few donors. In germline, CDR1 is SGHAT, CDR2 FQNNGV. The CDR3 covers 15 residues. V lost 1 base and J 0 bases, leaving 9 bases between the germline ends. Only in-frame clones appear in the TCRdb table, and some are missing; sequencing was by immunoSEQ multiplex PCR. The data show around 67,000 clones, more than 75% seen once. This sequence was found in a human donor in good health. Some clones in this sample may be carry-over from other donors' samples. The rearrangement uses TRBV11-2 and TRBJ1-2; D possibly corresponds to TRBD1 (5 bases). Sequenced material: PBMCs. CDR3 protein: CASSLGSGPNYGYTF. The CDR3 DNA reads as TGTGCCAGCAGCTTAGGTTCAGGGCCTAACTATGGCTACACCTTC.